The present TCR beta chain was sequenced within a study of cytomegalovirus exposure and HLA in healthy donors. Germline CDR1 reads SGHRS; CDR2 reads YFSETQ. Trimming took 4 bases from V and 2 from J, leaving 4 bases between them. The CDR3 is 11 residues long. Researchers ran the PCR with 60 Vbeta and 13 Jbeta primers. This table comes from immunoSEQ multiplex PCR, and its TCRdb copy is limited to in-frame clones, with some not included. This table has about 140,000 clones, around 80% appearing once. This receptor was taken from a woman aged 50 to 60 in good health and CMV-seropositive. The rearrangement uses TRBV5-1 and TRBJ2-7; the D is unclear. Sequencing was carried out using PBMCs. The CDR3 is CASSEAYEQYF. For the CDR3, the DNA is TGCGCCAGCAGCGAGGCCTACGAGCAGTACTTC.